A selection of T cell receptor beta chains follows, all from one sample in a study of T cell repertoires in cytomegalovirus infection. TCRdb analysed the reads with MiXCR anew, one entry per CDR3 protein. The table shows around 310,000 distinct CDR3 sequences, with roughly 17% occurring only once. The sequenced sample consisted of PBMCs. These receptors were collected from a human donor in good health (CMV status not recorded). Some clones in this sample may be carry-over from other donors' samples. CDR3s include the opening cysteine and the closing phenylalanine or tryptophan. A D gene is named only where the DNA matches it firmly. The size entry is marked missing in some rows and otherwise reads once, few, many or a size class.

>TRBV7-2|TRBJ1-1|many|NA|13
TGTGCCAGCAGCTCATACAGCTACACTGAAGCTTTCTTT
CASSSYSYTEAFF
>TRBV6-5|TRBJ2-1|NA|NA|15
TGTGCCAGCAGCCGAAGGGGGGAAGGTTGGTATGAGCAGTTCTTC
CASSRRGEGWYEQFF
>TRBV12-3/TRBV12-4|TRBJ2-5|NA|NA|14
TGTGCCAGCAGTTTAAACGGGGAGAGAGAGACCCAGTACTTC
CASSLNGERETQYF
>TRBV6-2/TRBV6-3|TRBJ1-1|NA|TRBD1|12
TGTGCCAGCAGGAGGACAGGGGAGGAAGCTTTCTTT
CASRRTGEEAFF
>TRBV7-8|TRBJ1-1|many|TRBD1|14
TGTGCCAGCAGCTCGGACAGGGTGAACACTGAAGCTTTCTTT
CASSSDRVNTEAFF
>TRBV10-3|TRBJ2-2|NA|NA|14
TGTGCCATCACTGCAGGGGAAAGAACCGGGGAGCTGTTTTTT
CAITAGERTGELFF
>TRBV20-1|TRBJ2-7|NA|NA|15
TGCAGTGCTAGCCCGAATGCGGGCGTTTCCTACGAGCAGTACTTC
CSASPNAGVSYEQYF
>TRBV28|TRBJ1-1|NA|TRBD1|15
TGTGCCAGCACCCTTGCAGTCAGGGGGGGCACTGAAGCTTTCTTT
CASTLAVRGGTEAFF
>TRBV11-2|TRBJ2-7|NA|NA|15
TGTGCCAGCAGCTTAGCCAGGGGAGAGTTCTACGAGCAGTACTTC
CASSLARGEFYEQYF
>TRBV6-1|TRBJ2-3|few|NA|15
TGTGCCAGCTCTACCGGGTCCTCAACTTCAGATACGCAGTATTTT
CASSTGSSTSDTQYF
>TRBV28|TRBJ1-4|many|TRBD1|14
TGTGCCAGCAATTCCGGGACAGGGAATGAAAAACTGTTTTTT
CASNSGTGNEKLFF
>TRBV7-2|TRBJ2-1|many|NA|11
TGTGCCAGCAGCTCCAACGATGAGCAGTTCTTC
CASSSNDEQFF
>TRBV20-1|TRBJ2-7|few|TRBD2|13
TGCAGTGCTACTAGCGGGGACGCGGGCGAGCAGTACTTC
CSATSGDAGEQYF
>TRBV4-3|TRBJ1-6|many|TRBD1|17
TGCGCCAGCAGCCAAGACCTCCGGACAGGGCCGAATTCACCCCTCCACTTT
CASSQDLRTGPNSPLHF
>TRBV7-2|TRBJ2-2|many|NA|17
TGTGCCAGCAGCTTAAGTAGTACCCCATGGTACACCGGGGAGCTGTTTTTT
CASSLSSTPWYTGELFF
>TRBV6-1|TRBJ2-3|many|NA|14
TGTGCCAGCAGGGCGGGCCAGGCGACAGATACGCAGTATTTT
CASRAGQATDTQYF
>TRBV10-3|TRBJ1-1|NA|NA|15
TGTGCCATCAGTGAGAAAGTCGACTTTGGAACTGAAGCTTTCTTT
CAISEKVDFGTEAFF
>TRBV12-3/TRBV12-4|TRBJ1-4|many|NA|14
TGTGCCAGCAGCTCGGACGGTGGGGGTGAAAAACTGTTTTTT
CASSSDGGGEKLFF
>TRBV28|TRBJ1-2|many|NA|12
TGTGCCAGCAGTTCCCTCAGACGAGGCAAGGCCTTC
CASSSLRRGKAF
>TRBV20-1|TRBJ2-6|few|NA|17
TGCAGTGCTAGAGATTTCGCAGTTAGCTCTGGGGCCAACGTCCTGACTTTC
CSARDFAVSSGANVLTF
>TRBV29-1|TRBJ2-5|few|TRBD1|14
TGCAGCGTTGAAGGGACAGGGATCCAAGAGACCCAGTACTTC
CSVEGTGIQETQYF
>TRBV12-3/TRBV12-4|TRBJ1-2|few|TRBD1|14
TGTGCCAGCAGGTCCACAGGGGGCTATGAGGGCTACACCTTC
CASRSTGGYEGYTF
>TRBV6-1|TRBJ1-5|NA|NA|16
TGTGCCAGCAGTGAAGATGGCAGGATAAGCAATCAGCCCCAGCATTTT
CASSEDGRISNQPQHF
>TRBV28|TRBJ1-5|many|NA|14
TGTGCCAGCAGTTCAGCAGGGATGTCTCAGCCCCAGCATTTT
CASSSAGMSQPQHF
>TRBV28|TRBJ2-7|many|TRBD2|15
TGTGCCAGCAGTTTAGAGGCTAGCGGGGACTACGAGCAGTACTTC
CASSLEASGDYEQYF
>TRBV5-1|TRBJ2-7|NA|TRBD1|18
TGCGCCAGCAGCTTGGTATATGGGCCGGGACAGGGCCCCTACGAGCAGTACTTC
CASSLVYGPGQGPYEQYF
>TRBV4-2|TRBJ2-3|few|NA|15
TGTGCCAGCAGCCAAGAGGGCGGGGGCACAGATACGCAGTATTTT
CASSQEGGGTDTQYF
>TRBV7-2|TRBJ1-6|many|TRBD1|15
TGTGCCAGCAGCCTTAACAGGGGGCGTAATTCACCCCTCCACTTT
CASSLNRGRNSPLHF
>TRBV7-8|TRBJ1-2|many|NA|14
TGTGCCAGCAGCTTAACAGACAGAGCCTATGGCTACACCTTC
CASSLTDRAYGYTF
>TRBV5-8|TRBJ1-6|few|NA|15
TGTGCCAGCATCCTCAGTTGGAGTCTTGGATCACCCCTCCACTTT
CASILSWSLGSPLHF
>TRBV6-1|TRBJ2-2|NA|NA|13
TGTGCCAGCACGCTAGGGATAGGCGGGGAGCTGTTTTTT
CASTLGIGGELFF
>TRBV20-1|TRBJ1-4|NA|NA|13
TGCAGTGCTAGTAAGGAGGTTAATGAAAAACTGTTTTTT
CSASKEVNEKLFF
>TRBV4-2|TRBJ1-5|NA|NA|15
TGTGCCAGCAGCCAAGCCTCCACAGGGCTTCAGCCCCAGCATTTT
CASSQASTGLQPQHF
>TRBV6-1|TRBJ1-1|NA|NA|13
TGTGCCAGCCTCTCCGGAGGCTTAATTGAAGCTTTCTTT
CASLSGGLIEAFF
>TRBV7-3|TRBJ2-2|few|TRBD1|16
TGTGCCAGCAGCTCCACAGGGGACCCGAACACCGGGGAGCTGTTTTTT
CASSSTGDPNTGELFF
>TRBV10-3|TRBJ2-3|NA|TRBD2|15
TGTGCCATCAGAGCCTGGAGCGGGGAAACAGATACGCAGTATTTT
CAIRAWSGETDTQYF
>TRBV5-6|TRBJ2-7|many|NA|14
TGTGCCAGCAGCTTCTTTCTAGGCTCCTACGAGCAGTACTTC
CASSFFLGSYEQYF
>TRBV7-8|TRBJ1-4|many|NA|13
TGTGCCAGTGGTTACGTTGTGGATGAAAAACTGTTTTTT
CASGYVVDEKLFF
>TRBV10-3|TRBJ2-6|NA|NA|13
TGTGCCACCGCGCCAACTGGGGCCAACGTCCTGACTTTC
CATAPTGANVLTF
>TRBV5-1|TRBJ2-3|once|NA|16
TGCGCCAGCAGCTTGGATCCGGGGGTGACCACAGATACGCAGTATTTT
CASSLDPGVTTDTQYF
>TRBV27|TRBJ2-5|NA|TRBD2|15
TGTGCCAGCGGTCCAGCGGGGGGGTACCAAGAGACCCAGTACTTC
CASGPAGGYQETQYF